The 32 T cell receptor beta chains below were found in one sample sequenced in a study of shared clonotypes between healthy human individuals. TCRdb's table, derived via immunoSEQ multiplex PCR, lists solely in-frame clones and lacks some. This sample has more than 850,000 clones, with 75% to 85% found just once. Sequences were obtained from memory CD4+ T cells from PBMCs. Subset specified: CD45RA-negative fraction. These receptor sequences come from a man aged 18 to 35 in good health. Some clones in this sample may be carry-over from other donors' samples.

As regards this clone: This sample also contains other DNA sequences that code for the same CDR3. V gene TRBV28 combines with J gene TRBJ1-4; 10 positions match TRBD1. This CDR3 comprises 14 residues. V dropped 3 bases and J dropped 8; count of bases not matched to a gene: 3. Germline loops: CDR1 MDHEN, CDR2 SYDVKM. CDR3 DNA: TGTGCCAGCAGTTTGGGACAGGGGTACGAAAAACTGTTTTTT. It is translated as CASSLGQGYEKLFF.

This chain joins TRBV4-2 and TRBJ2-5; TRBD2 matches 7 bases. Germline V gene data show CDR1 as LGHNA and CDR2 as YNFKEQ. The V segment lost 1 base and the J segment 5 bases; nucleotides outside the gene matches: 7. This CDR3 contains 15 residues. CDR3 protein: CASSQVTGGEETQYF. DNA for the CDR3: TGTGCCAGCAGCCAAGTAACGGGAGGAGAGGAGACCCAGTACTTC.

This sequence joins TRBV7-3 and TRBJ2-2; D is perhaps TRBD2 (5 bases). The V gene's germline CDR1 is SGHTA and CDR2 FQGTGA. This CDR3 spans 16 amino acids. V gave up 5 bases and J gave up 1 base, with 14 bases separating them. CDR3 sequence reads: CASSRAGLLNTGELFF. The DNA of the CDR3 is TGTGCCAGCAGCCGTGCAGGACTTCTGAACACCGGGGAGCTGTTTTTT. Variable domain in full (rest from reference TRBV7-3 and TRBJ2-2): GAGVSQTPSNKVTEKGKYVELRCDPISGHTALYWYRQSLGQGPEFLIYFQGTGAADDSGLPNDRFFAVRPEGSVSTLKIQRTERGDSAVYLCASSRAGLLNTGELFFGEGSRLTVL.

The genes are TRBV2 and TRBJ2-1; TRBD2 matches at 14 bases. Trimming removed 7 bases from V and 2 bases from J; junction bases left unmatched: 7. In germline, CDR1 is SNHLY, CDR2 FYNNEI. The CDR3 has 17 amino acids. CDR3 amino acids: CASMGTSGSGPYNEQFF. CDR3 nucleotides: TGTGCCAGCATGGGGACTAGCGGGAGTGGGCCCTACAATGAGCAGTTCTTC.

The J gene is TRBJ2-1, the V gene TRBV7-2, with 12 bases matching TRBD2. The germline CDR1 and CDR2 sequences are SGHTA and FQGNSA. The V and J ends lost 2 bases and 6 bases, in that order; junction bases with no gene match: 8. The CDR3 length is 17 residues. DNA for the CDR3: TGTGCCAGCAGCTTAAGGCGACTAGCGGGAGTGGCCAATGAGCAGTTCTTC. Translating gives CASSLRRLAGVANEQFF.

This chain joins TRBV7-3 and TRBJ1-1; D remains unclear. Germline lookup yields CDR1 SGHTA and CDR2 FQGTGA. With 3 bases removed from V and 3 bases from J, the gap between germline ends came to 8 bases. This CDR3 has 13 amino acids. CDR3 bases: TGTGCCAGCAGCTTTAATTTGGACACTGAAGCTTTCTTT. Residues: CASSFNLDTEAFF.

On this clone itself: Other DNA sequences in the same sample also yield this CDR3. This chain joins TRBV5-1 and TRBJ2-2; D gene uncertain. V was pared by 0 bases and J by 4 bases, with 4 bases between. Germline lookup yields CDR1 SGHRS and CDR2 YFSETQ. The CDR3 consists of 13 residues. DNA for the CDR3: TGCGCCAGCAGCTTGGGATTCACCGGGGAGCTGTTTTTT. It yields the protein CASSLGFTGELFF.

This clone was counted many times. The V call is TRBV6-1, the J call TRBJ1-1, with D perhaps TRBD1 (5 bases). The CDR3 runs 14 residues. Deletions cut 1 base from V and 7 bases from J, with 13 bases between. The V gene's germline CDR1 is MNHNS and CDR2 SASEGT. Here the CDR3 DNA reads TGTGCCAGCAGTGAAGGGTGGGGACTGGGTGAAGCTTTCTTT. This sequence encodes CASSEGWGLGEAFF.

The chain carries TRBV5-1 and TRBJ2-3, with 7 bases fitting TRBD2. The CDR3 contains 12 residues. CDR1 SGHRS and CDR2 YFSETQ come from the germline V gene. V trimming: 4 bases; J trimming: 10 bases; junction bases outside the gene matches: 6. This CDR3 reads CASSATSVAQYF. The CDR3 region has the DNA TGCGCCAGCAGCGCCACTAGCGTAGCGCAGTATTTT.

Notes on this clone: Being one base from a much bigger clone, this may be a read error. The chain links TRBV7-8 to TRBJ1-3; D remains unclear. The CDR3 contains 12 residues. Germline V gives CDR1 SGHVS, CDR2 FQNEAQ. Trimming removed 0 bases at V and 4 bases at J, with 1 base between. This chain's CDR3 is CASSLAGNTIYF. The CDR3 DNA sequence: TGTGCCAGCAGCTTAGCGGGAAACACCATATATTTT.

Of note for this clone: The same CDR3 is also encoded by other DNA sequences in this sample. The chain is built from TRBV11-3 and TRBJ2-2; tentatively, D is TRBD1 or TRBD2 (5 bases each). This CDR3 is built from 14 residues. Trimming took 3 bases from V and 1 from J, leaving 6 bases between them. Germline lookup yields CDR1 SGHNT and CDR2 YENEEA. CDR3 sequence reads: CASSLRGNTGELFF. The CDR3 bases are TGTGCCAGCAGCTTGAGGGGGAACACCGGGGAGCTGTTTTTT.

This clone was counted a single time. The gene calls are TRBV7-3 and TRBJ2-1; 7 bases fit TRBD1. V lost 4 bases, J lost 0 bases, and 6 bases stayed unmatched. The V gene's germline CDR1 is SGHTA and CDR2 FQGTGA. CDR3 length: 16 amino acids. The CDR3 DNA follows: TGTGCCAGCAGCTCCGCCGACAGGGACTCCTACAATGAGCAGTTCTTC. It translates to CASSSADRDSYNEQFF.

The chain's CDR3 is CASRQDQETQYF. CDR3 bases: TGTGCCAGCAGACAGGATCAAGAGACCCAGTACTTC. The chain combines TRBV2 with TRBJ2-5; TRBD1 might be the D (5 bases). The germline V and J ends were trimmed by 6 bases and 2 bases, with 7 bases remaining between them. The CDR3 runs to 12 residues. CDR1 SNHLY and CDR2 FYNNEI come from the germline V gene.

J is TRBJ1-2 and V is TRBV29-1, with D hard to call. CDR1 is SQVTM, CDR2 ANQGSEA, per germline. With 8 bases removed from V and 8 bases from J, the gap between germline ends came to 9 bases. This CDR3 is 9 amino acids long. The CDR3 spells CSTSAGYTF. The CDR3 bases are TGCAGCACCTCCGCGGGCTACACCTTC.

The J gene is TRBJ2-3, the V gene TRBV7-3; D is uncertain. Germline CDR1 and CDR2: SGHTA and FQGTGA. This CDR3 comprises 15 residues. Trimming cost V 5 bases and J 2 bases, with 14 bases left between them. The CDR3 region has the DNA TGTGCCAGCAGCCCTAAAGGGCTTGACACAGATACGCAGTATTTT. Its translation is CASSPKGLDTDTQYF. The full variable domain, rest sourced from reference TRBV7-3 and TRBJ2-3, is GAGVSQTPSNKVTEKGKYVELRCDPISGHTALYWYRQSLGQGPEFLIYFQGTGAADDSGLPNDRFFAVRPEGSVSTLKIQRTERGDSAVYLCASSPKGLDTDTQYFGPGTRLTVL.

The chain carries TRBV15 and TRBJ1-4, with TRBD1 matching over 7 bases. Per germline, CDR1 LNHNV and CDR2 YYDKDF (reference sequence). CDR3 length: 14 residues. The ends lost 1 base at V and 7 bases at J; junction bases unmatched: 3. In nucleotides, the CDR3 is TGTGCCACCAGCAGAGTGAGGACAGGTGAAAAACTGTTTTTT. It encodes CATSRVRTGEKLFF.

The V gene is TRBV15, the J gene TRBJ2-5; D uncertain. The CDR3 sequence is 16 residues long. The germline V and J ends were trimmed by 0 bases and 3 bases, with 14 bases remaining between them. Germline V gene data show CDR1 as LNHNV and CDR2 as YYDKDF (reference sequence). CDR3 bases: TGTGCCACCAGCAGAGATAAGGCGGCCCGGGAAGAGACCCAGTACTTC. It is translated as CATSRDKAAREETQYF. Full variable domain (outside the CDR3, taken from reference TRBV15 and TRBJ2-5): DAMVIQNPRYQVTQFGKPVTLSCSQTLNHNVMYWYQQKSSQAPKLLFHYYDKDFNNEADTPDNFQSRRPNTSFCFLDIRSPGLGDTAMYLCATSRDKAAREETQYFGPGTRLLVL.

The chain combines TRBV5-1 with TRBJ2-1; perhaps D is TRBD1 or TRBD2 (6 bases each). Trimming took off 1 base at V and 3 bases at J, with 26 bases between the two ends. Germline V gives CDR1 SGHRS, CDR2 YFSETQ. There are 20 residues in the CDR3. The CDR3 coding sequence is TGCGCCAGCAGCTTGCTCTCAGGAGAGATATTCGGGGGCCTCTACAATGAGCAGTTCTTC. It is translated as CASSLLSGEIFGGLYNEQFF.

Regarding this clone: This may stem from a read error, because a much larger clone lies one nucleotide away. This rearrangement joins TRBV5-6 to TRBJ2-5; tentative D call: TRBD2 (5 bases). Judging by the DNA end, TRBJ2-7 fits better; the J call may be wrong. The CDR3 sequence is 11 residues long. The V gene's germline CDR1 is SGHDT and CDR2 YYEEEE. Here the CDR3 DNA reads TGTGCCAGCAGCCGGGGTTACGAGCAGTACTTC. The encoded protein is CASSRGYEQYF.

The chain employs TRBV15 and TRBJ2-3; 8 nucleotides line up with TRBD2. CDR3 length: 14 residues. From germline, CDR1 is LNHNV and CDR2 YYDKDF (reference sequence). J was trimmed by 0 bases and V by 11 bases; bases with no gene match: 7. The chain's CDR3 is CAARASGSTDTQYF. CDR3 bases: TGTGCCGCGAGGGCTAGCGGGAGCACAGATACGCAGTATTTT.

The CDR3 is CASSAVPPNTGELFF. DNA of the CDR3: TGTGCCAGCAGCGCAGTCCCCCCGAACACCGGGGAGCTGTTTTTT. The chain is built from TRBV9 and TRBJ2-2; D is undetermined. Trimming took off 3 bases at V and 0 bases at J, with 9 bases between the two ends. The CDR3 has 15 residues. The germline V gene encodes CDR1 SGDLS and CDR2 YYNGEE.

The rearrangement joins TRBV19 to TRBJ2-1; the match to TRBD2 covers 8 bases. The ends lost 7 bases at V and 8 bases at J; junction bases unmatched: 13. The germline V gene encodes CDR1 LNHDA and CDR2 SQIVND (reference sequence). This CDR3 has 15 residues. As DNA, the CDR3 is TGTGCCAGTACCCTCCCCGGCGGGAGGCTGTATGAGCAGTTCTTC. This sequence encodes CASTLPGGRLYEQFF.

This chain uses TRBV5-8 with TRBJ2-5, with 7 nucleotides matching TRBD2. With V trimmed by 0 bases and J by 4 bases, 3 bases remained unmatched. Germline V gives CDR1 SGHTS, CDR2 YDEGEE. CDR3 length: 14 amino acids. The CDR3 nucleotides read TGTGCCAGCAGCTTGGTGGTAGCGGGAGAGACCCAGTACTTC. It yields the protein CASSLVVAGETQYF.

Remarks on this clone: Other DNA sequences in this specimen translate into the identical CDR3. The genes are TRBV29-1 and TRBJ1-2; possibly TRBD1 for D (6 bases). Trimming took 1 base from V and 3 from J, leaving 12 bases between them. CDR3 size: 14 residues. Looked up from germline, CDR1 is SQVTM and CDR2 is ANQGSEA. CDR3 protein: CSVEGRGVDYGYTF. The CDR3 region has the DNA TGCAGCGTTGAAGGCAGGGGCGTTGACTATGGCTACACCTTC.

The rearrangement links TRBV15 to TRBJ1-2, with TRBD1 matching 10 bases. Germline trimming cut 1 base from V and 5 bases from J; bases unmatched to any gene: 1. The germline CDR1 and CDR2 sequences are LNHNV and YYDKDF (reference sequence). The CDR3 runs to 14 residues. For the CDR3, the DNA is TGTGCCACCAGCAGAGGGGACAGGGGTTATGGCTACACCTTC. Translated, it gives CATSRGDRGYGYTF.

The rearrangement joins TRBV29-1 to TRBJ2-1, with D possibly being TRBD1 (7 bases). CDR3 length: 15 amino acids. V was shortened by 4 bases and J by 6 bases, with 19 bases between the two germline ends. CDR1 and CDR2 from the germline V gene are SQVTM and ANQGSEA. CDR3 region: CSVGGDRRGSNEQFF. DNA of the CDR3: TGCAGCGTTGGGGGGGACAGAAGGGGTAGCAATGAGCAGTTCTTC.

This chain uses TRBV6-6 with TRBJ2-3, with 10 bases identical to TRBD1. CDR1 is MNHNY and CDR2 is SVGAGI in the germline V gene (reference sequence). Unmatched junction bases numbered 6, after V lost 2 bases and J lost 10 bases. This CDR3 has 14 amino acids. CDR3 nucleotides: TGTGCCAGCAGTTACGGACAGGGGGACAGGCCGCAGTATTTT. Protein product: CASSYGQGDRPQYF.

The chain carries TRBV7-9 and TRBJ1-3; 9 bases fit TRBD1. Germline V lookup: CDR1 SEHNR, CDR2 FQNEAQ (reference sequence). Unmatched junction bases numbered 8, after V lost 4 bases and J lost 4 bases. The CDR3 extends over 16 amino acids. DNA for the CDR3: TGTGCCAGCAGCTCATACAGGGGGCGGGTCGGAAACACCATATATTTT. It codes for CASSSYRGRVGNTIYF.

This chain connects TRBV5-1 to TRBJ2-7; D is undetermined. Germline CDR1 reads SGHRS; CDR2 reads YFSETQ. The CDR3 extends over 15 amino acids. Trimming stripped 0 bases from V and 2 bases from J, with 12 bases between. For the CDR3, the DNA is TGCGCCAGCAGCTTGGCCGTCGTAACAACCTACGAGCAGTACTTC. Translated, it gives CASSLAVVTTYEQYF.

This chain connects TRBV28 to TRBJ2-2; D is unclear. V lost 10 bases and J 4 bases, leaving 10 bases between the germline ends. This CDR3 comprises 12 residues. Germline loops: CDR1 MDHEN, CDR2 SYDVKM. The CDR3 is CANQKGTGELFF. The CDR3 DNA sequence: TGTGCCAACCAAAAGGGCACCGGGGAGCTGTTTTTT.

The chain recombines TRBV11-2 with TRBJ2-2; possibly TRBD1 for D (6 bases). This CDR3 is 16 amino acids long. Trimming pared 5 bases from V and 0 bases from J, leaving 13 bases between. Germline assignment: CDR1 SGHAT and CDR2 FQNNGV. The CDR3 region has the DNA TGTGCCAGCAGCACAATTAGGACAGCGAACACCGGGGAGCTGTTTTTT. This encodes CASSTIRTANTGELFF.

The chain couples TRBV19 to TRBJ1-1; D gene ambiguous. The germline gives CDR1 LNHDA, CDR2 SQIVND (reference sequence). This CDR3 region has 13 residues. V lost 1 base, J lost 2 bases, and 5 bases lay in between. In DNA, the CDR3 is TGTGCCAGTAGTATAGGTAGCAACACTGAAGCTTTCTTT. Amino acids: CASSIGSNTEAFF.